The present TCR beta chain was sequenced within a study of tumor-infiltrating lymphocytes in primary liver carcinoma. Extraction of RNA together with DNA used roughly 18-32 mg of unsorted bulk tissue. About this clonotype: A much larger clone lies one base from this, so it may be a read error.

This CDR3 has 13 amino acids. CDR1 is SEHNR and CDR2 is FQNEAQ in the germline V gene (reference sequence). Constant-region priming of around 530 ng total RNA yielded TCR beta cDNA. Modified slightly, ARM-PCR produced TCR beta libraries over three nested multiplex PCR rounds. The first two PCR rounds used TRBV1-TRBV30 primers with a Cbeta primer, approximately 10 cycles each. MiXCR was run by TCRdb on the multiplex PCR reads, yielding one entry per CDR3 protein. The sample has under 50,000 distinct CDR3 sequences, just over 70% seen once. The sample was liver tumor tissue from sampling region 5. Subset denoted: tumor region T5, tumor centre. This chain joins TRBV7-9 and TRBJ1-1; no clear D gene. The source is a man aged 35-49 years with primary liver carcinoma and hepatitis B virus infection. The CDR3 loop reads CASSLHMNTETFF. CDR3 DNA sequence: TGTGCCAGCAGCCTACACATGAACACTGAAACTTTCTTT.